These 29 T cell receptor beta chains were sequenced from one sample in a study of radiotherapy plus CTLA-4 blockade in lung cancer. Produced via immunoSEQ multiplex PCR; TCRdb's table is partial and in-frame only. This sample has 35,000 to 50,000 clones, with about three quarters found just once. The specimen comprised peripheral blood, sampled from a patient treated with radiotherapy plus ipilimumab. The receptor source for this set is a human donor with non-small cell lung cancer who had a complete response to radiotherapy plus ipilimumab.

This rearrangement joins TRBV6-5 to TRBJ2-2; no clear D. CDR3 length: 13 residues. Germline CDR1 and CDR2: MNHEY and SVGAGI. With 0 bases removed from V and 4 bases from J, the gap between germline ends came to 3 bases. CDR3 loop: CASSYSSTGELFF. CDR3 nucleotides: TGTGCCAGCAGTTACTCGAGCACCGGGGAGCTGTTTTTT.

This chain uses TRBV19 with TRBJ2-5; weak D call: TRBD1 (5 bases). The CDR3 is made up of 13 amino acids. Trimming removed 4 bases at V and 5 bases at J, with 11 bases between. CDR1 and CDR2 (germline): LNHDA, SQIVND (reference sequence). In nucleotides, the CDR3 is TGTGCCAGTAGTAACCAGAAGGGGGAGACCCAGTACTTC. It translates to CASSNQKGETQYF.

V gene TRBV7-6 combines with J gene TRBJ2-1, with 8 bases fitting TRBD2. CDR1 and CDR2 from the germline V gene are SGHVS and FNYEAQ. The V gene end was trimmed by 0 bases and the J gene end by 10 bases; junction bases not matched to a gene: 8. The CDR3 has 15 residues. CDR3: CASSLAGFAGGEQFF. The CDR3 nucleotides are TGTGCCAGCAGCTTAGCGGGTTTTGCGGGAGGAGAGCAGTTCTTC.

The V and J genes are TRBV7-6 and TRBJ2-1, with 14 positions matching TRBD2. The CDR3 is 18 residues long. V gave up 1 base and J gave up 8 bases; unmatched junction bases: 10. The germline CDR1 and CDR2 sequences are SGHVS and FNYEAQ. The CDR3 region is CASSLEGGTSGSLHEQFF. The CDR3 bases are TGTGCCAGCAGCTTAGAGGGAGGGACTAGCGGGAGTCTGCATGAGCAGTTCTTC.

The genes are TRBV9 and TRBJ2-2; 14 bases are shared with TRBD2. Trimming cost V 3 bases and J 4 bases; bases outside gene matches: 5. Germline V lookup: CDR1 SGDLS, CDR2 YYNGEE. This CDR3 spans 17 amino acids. The CDR3 DNA follows: TGTGCCAGCAGCGCGGGACTAGCGGGAGCGGGCACCGGGGAGCTGTTTTTT. Protein sequence: CASSAGLAGAGTGELFF.

CDR3 protein: CASSEALGSGAKNIQYF. In DNA, the CDR3 is TGTGCCAGCAGTGAAGCGCTCGGGTCAGGGGCCAAAAACATTCAGTACTTC. V is TRBV6-1 and J is TRBJ2-4; tentatively, D is TRBD1 (5 bases). Germline assignment: CDR1 MNHNS and CDR2 SASEGT. This CDR3 region has 17 residues. The V and J ends lost 0 bases and 1 base respectively, with 13 bases between them.

The chain combines TRBV28 with TRBJ1-2; D is unresolved. CDR3 length equals 10 residues. The germline CDR1 and CDR2 sequences are MDHEN and SYDVKM. V was shortened by 8 bases and J by 7 bases, with 8 bases between the two germline ends. The CDR3: CASRLRGYTF. Written as DNA, the CDR3 is TGTGCCAGCCGTCTGCGTGGCTACACCTTC.

This chain links TRBV5-3 with TRBJ2-3, with D possibly being TRBD1 (6 bases). TRBV5-3 has ORF status, its function being uncertain. V lost 4 bases and J lost 1, with 13 bases in between. CDR3 length: 15 amino acids. In DNA form, the CDR3 reads TGTGCCAGAAGCGGGAGACAGGCCTGCACAGATACGCAGTATTTT. Its translation: CARSGRQACTDTQYF.

This sequence joins TRBV28 and TRBJ2-1; tentative D call: TRBD1 (5 bases). V dropped 4 bases and J dropped 7 bases, with 8 bases sitting between them. This CDR3 contains 12 residues. Germline V gives CDR1 MDHEN, CDR2 SYDVKM. CDR3 region: CASSSGMNEQFF. DNA for the CDR3: TGTGCCAGCAGTTCAGGGATGAATGAGCAGTTCTTC.

The chain has TRBV5-1 and TRBJ2-7; TRBD1 matches 10 bases. This CDR3 has 16 amino acids. Trimming removed 0 bases from V and 3 bases from J; junction bases left unmatched: 6. Germline V gene data show CDR1 as SGHRS and CDR2 as YFSETQ. In nucleotides, the CDR3 is TGCGCCAGCAGCTTGGGGACCGGGACAGGGGTCTACGAGCAGTACTTC. This translates into CASSLGTGTGVYEQYF.

The genes are TRBV6-5 and TRBJ2-1; TRBD2 might be the D (6 bases). The germline V gene encodes CDR1 MNHEY and CDR2 SVGAGI. The length of the CDR3 is 15 residues. V lost 1 base and J 3 bases, leaving 10 bases between the germline ends. The DNA for the CDR3 is TGTGCCAGCAGTTACTGGGGACTTATCTACAATGAGCAGTTCTTC. The encoded protein is CASSYWGLIYNEQFF.

The V gene is TRBV19, the J gene TRBJ1-5; perhaps TRBD1 as D (6 bases). Germline V CDR1 and CDR2: LNHDA, SQIVND (reference sequence). V lost 1 base and J 0 bases, leaving 16 bases between the germline ends. The CDR3 length is 18 residues. CDR3 residues: CASSIAPRTAYSNQPQHF. The CDR3 DNA sequence: TGTGCCAGTAGTATAGCACCGCGGACAGCCTATAGCAATCAGCCCCAGCATTTT. Complete variable domain (other parts from reference TRBV19 and TRBJ1-5): DGGITQSPKYLFRKEGQNVTLSCEQNLNHDAMYWYRQDPGQGLRLIYYSQIVNDFQKGDIAEGYSVSREKKESFPLTVTSAQKNPTAFYLCASSIAPRTAYSNQPQHFGDGTRLSIL.

The chain recombines TRBV30 with TRBJ1-5, with 8 bases matching TRBD1. Germline lookup yields CDR1 GTSNPN and CDR2 SVGIG (reference sequence). J gave up 5 bases and V 2 bases, and 5 bases lay outside the gene matches. The length of the CDR3 is 14 residues. The CDR3 protein is CAWSHGTGYQPQHF. In nucleotides, the CDR3 is TGTGCCTGGAGTCATGGGACAGGTTATCAGCCCCAGCATTTT.

The rearrangement links TRBV6-5 to TRBJ1-2; tentative D call: TRBD1 (5 bases). Trimming removed 5 bases at V and 3 bases at J, with 10 bases between. CDR1 and CDR2 from the germline V gene are MNHEY and SVGAGI. This CDR3 spans 13 amino acids. The chain's CDR3 is CASSPGTHYGYTF. CDR3 sequence (DNA): TGTGCCAGCAGTCCCGGGACTCACTATGGCTACACCTTC.

This clone was observed a handful of times. CDR3 amino acids: CASSARGRGETQYF. The CDR3 coding sequence is TGTGCCAGCAGTGCCAGGGGGCGCGGGGAGACCCAGTACTTC. This chain links TRBV27 with TRBJ2-5; 8 bases fit TRBD1. This CDR3 is 14 amino acids long. Germline V gene sequence: CDR1 MNHEY, CDR2 SMNVEV (reference sequence). Germline trimming cut 5 bases from V and 5 bases from J; bases unmatched to any gene: 7.

V is TRBV6-1 and J is TRBJ2-2, with 11 bases that match TRBD2. Germline CDR1 reads MNHNS; CDR2 reads SASEGT. V lost 8 bases, J lost 6 bases, and 8 bases stayed unmatched. CDR3 length: 15 amino acids. The DNA for the CDR3 is TGTGCCAGCGAATCCGGGACTAGCGGTCCCGGGGAGCTGTTTTTT. This translates into CASESGTSGPGELFF.

The rearrangement uses TRBV5-1 and TRBJ2-6; 8 bases line up with TRBD2. This CDR3 is 16 amino acids long. V lost 1 base, J lost 4 bases, and 4 bases stayed unmatched. The germline V gene encodes CDR1 SGHRS and CDR2 YFSETQ. CDR3 sequence reads: CASSLTGRAGANVLTF. CDR3 bases: TGCGCCAGCAGCTTGACCGGGAGGGCCGGGGCCAACGTCCTGACTTTC.

The chain uses TRBV18 and TRBJ2-1; D remains ambiguous. Trimming took off 1 base at V and 7 bases at J, with 8 bases between the two ends. This CDR3 has 13 residues. Germline CDR1 and CDR2: KGHSH and LQKENI. CDR3 nucleotides: TGTGCCAGCTCACCACAAGCTAGGAATGAGCAGTTCTTC. Translating it yields CASSPQARNEQFF.

This clone was detected ten times or more. The rearrangement uses TRBV7-9 and TRBJ2-3, with D perhaps matching TRBD1 (5 bases). In germline, CDR1 is SEHNR, CDR2 FQNEAQ (reference sequence). V lost 5 bases and J 2 bases, leaving 14 bases between the germline ends. The CDR3 spans 15 residues. The CDR3 bases are TGTGCCAGCAGCGGGAAACAGGCTCACACAGATACGCAGTATTTT. The encoded protein is CASSGKQAHTDTQYF.

This chain joins TRBV9 and TRBJ1-6, with D unresolved. The CDR3 extends over 14 amino acids. Trimming cost V 1 base and J 8 bases, with 10 bases left between them. Looked up from germline, CDR1 is SGDLS and CDR2 is YYNGEE. This chain's CDR3 is CASSVWREDSPLHF. The CDR3, as DNA: TGTGCCAGCAGCGTATGGAGGGAGGATTCACCCCTCCACTTT.

The J gene is TRBJ1-5, the V gene TRBV7-2; no clear D. V was pared by 5 bases and J by 0 bases, with 14 bases between. Germline CDR1 is SGHTA and CDR2 is FQGNSA. This CDR3 contains 16 residues. Written as DNA, the CDR3 is TGTGCCAGCAGCAAAATGGGCGGACTTAGCAATCAGCCCCAGCATTTT. Amino acid sequence: CASSKMGGLSNQPQHF.

The chain couples TRBV5-1 to TRBJ2-7; TRBD1 aligns across 7 bases. The junction had 4 bases not matched to a gene; V was cut back by 2 bases and J by 2 bases. The CDR3 is 14 amino acids. The germline CDR1 and CDR2 sequences are SGHRS and YFSETQ. CDR3 residues: CASSLGTDTYEQYF. The DNA of the CDR3 is TGCGCCAGCAGCTTAGGGACAGATACCTACGAGCAGTACTTC.

The CDR3 DNA sequence: TGTGCCAGCAGCGCGAAAGGGGGGGAAGAGACCCAGTACTTC. This sequence encodes CASSAKGGEETQYF. This chain links TRBV9 with TRBJ2-5, with D possibly TRBD2 on 7 matching bases. V lost 3 bases, J lost 3 bases, and 12 bases lay in between. There are 14 residues in the CDR3. Looked up from germline, CDR1 is SGDLS and CDR2 is YYNGEE.

This clone was recorded only once. The chain has TRBV5-5 and TRBJ2-7, with 9 positions matching TRBD1. Trimming removed 5 bases from V and 3 bases from J; junction bases left unmatched: 9. Germline CDR1 reads SGHKS; CDR2 reads YYEKEE (reference sequence). This CDR3 spans 15 amino acids. The DNA of the CDR3 is TGTGCCAGCAGTCTGGACAGGGGTGGTTACTACGAGCAGTACTTC. Translated: CASSLDRGGYYEQYF. The full variable domain, its missing parts supplied by reference TRBV5-5 and TRBJ2-7, is DAGVTQSPTHLIKTRGQQVTLRCSPISGHKSVSWYQQVLGQGPQFIFQYYEKEERGRGNFPDRFSARQFPNYSSELNVNALLLGDSALYLCASSLDRGGYYEQYFGPGTRLTVT.

As DNA, the CDR3 is TGCGCCAGCAGATCCGAGGGGAGGGAGAAGCAGTTCTTC. It encodes CASRSEGREKQFF. This chain uses TRBV5-1 with TRBJ2-1; 7 bases align to TRBD2. Per the germline V gene, CDR1 is SGHRS and CDR2 is YFSETQ. The CDR3 runs to 13 residues. V was pared by 5 bases and J by 11 bases, with 10 bases of the junction left unmatched.

The chain employs TRBV6-1 and TRBJ1-2; 8 nucleotides align to TRBD1. V was clipped by 6 bases and J by 1 base; unmatched bases: 4. Germline CDR1 is MNHNS and CDR2 is SASEGT. The CDR3 consists of 14 residues. The CDR3 protein is CASSRTGNNYGYTF. The CDR3 DNA sequence: TGTGCCAGCAGCAGGACAGGGAATAACTATGGCTACACCTTC.

The chain carries TRBV25-1 and TRBJ1-1; 8 bases fit TRBD1. Looked up from germline, CDR1 is MGHDK and CDR2 is SYGVNS. The V and J ends lost 4 bases and 4 bases, in that order; junction bases with no gene match: 11. The length of the CDR3 is 16 residues. DNA of the CDR3: TGTGCCAGCAGTGGAAACGACAGGGGATCGGGCACTGAAGCTTTCTTT. It specifies CASSGNDRGSGTEAFF.

This clone was counted a few times. The V call is TRBV7-8, the J call TRBJ2-5; D may be TRBD1 (6 bases). The DNA end is more similar to TRBJ2-7, so the J call may be wrong. Looked up from germline, CDR1 is SGHVS and CDR2 is FQNEAQ. The CDR3 totals 15 residues. CDR3 sequence (DNA): TGTGCCAGCAGCTCGCACAGGGCGGTCTCCTACGAGCAGTACTTC. It translates to CASSSHRAVSYEQYF.

This chain uses TRBV9 with TRBJ2-7; D is unresolved. The CDR3 runs 16 residues. The germline CDR1 and CDR2 sequences are SGDLS and YYNGEE. With 0 bases removed from V and 0 bases from J, the gap between germline ends came to 13 bases. CDR3 DNA: TGTGCCAGCAGCGTAGATTTGCCAGTCAGCTCCTACGAGCAGTACTTC. As protein: CASSVDLPVSSYEQYF.